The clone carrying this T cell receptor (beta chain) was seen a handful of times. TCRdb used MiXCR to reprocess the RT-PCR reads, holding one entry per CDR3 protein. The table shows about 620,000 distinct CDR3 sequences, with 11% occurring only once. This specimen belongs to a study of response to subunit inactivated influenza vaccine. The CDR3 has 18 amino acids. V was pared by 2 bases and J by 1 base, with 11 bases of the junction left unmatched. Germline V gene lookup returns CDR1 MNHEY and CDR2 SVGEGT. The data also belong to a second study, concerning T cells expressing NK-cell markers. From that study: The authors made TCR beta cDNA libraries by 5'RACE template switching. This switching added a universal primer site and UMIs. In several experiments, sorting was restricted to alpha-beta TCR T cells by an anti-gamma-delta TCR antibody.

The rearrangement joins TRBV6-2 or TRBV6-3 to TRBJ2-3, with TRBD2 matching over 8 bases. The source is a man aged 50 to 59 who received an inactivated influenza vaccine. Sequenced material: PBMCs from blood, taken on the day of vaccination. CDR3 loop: CASSYTGKMTSGTDTQYF. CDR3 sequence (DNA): TGTGCCAGCAGTTACACGGGGAAAATGACTAGCGGCACAGATACGCAGTATTTT.